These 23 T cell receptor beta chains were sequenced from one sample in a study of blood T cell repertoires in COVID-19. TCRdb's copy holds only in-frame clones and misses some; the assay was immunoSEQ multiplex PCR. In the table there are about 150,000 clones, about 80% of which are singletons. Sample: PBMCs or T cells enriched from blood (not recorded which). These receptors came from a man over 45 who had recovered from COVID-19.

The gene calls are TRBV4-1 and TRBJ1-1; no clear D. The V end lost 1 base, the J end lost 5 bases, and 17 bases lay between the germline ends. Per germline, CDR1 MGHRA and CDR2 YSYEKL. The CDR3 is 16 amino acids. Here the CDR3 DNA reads TGCGCCAGCAGCCAAGTCGTTAACCGGGTTGGTACTGAAGCTTTCTTT. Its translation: CASSQVVNRVGTEAFF.

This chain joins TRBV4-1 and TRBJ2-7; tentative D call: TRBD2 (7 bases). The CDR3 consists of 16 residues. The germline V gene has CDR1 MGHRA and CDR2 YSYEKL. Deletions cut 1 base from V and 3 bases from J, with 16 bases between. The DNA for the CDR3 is TGCGCCAGCAGCCAAGTGGGGCGGGGGCTAATCTACGAGCAGTACTTC. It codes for CASSQVGRGLIYEQYF.

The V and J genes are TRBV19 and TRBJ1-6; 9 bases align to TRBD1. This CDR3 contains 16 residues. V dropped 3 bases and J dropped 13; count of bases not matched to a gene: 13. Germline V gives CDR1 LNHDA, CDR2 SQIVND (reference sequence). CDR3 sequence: CASSIATGTGKSPLHF. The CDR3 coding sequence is TGTGCCAGTAGTATTGCTACCGGGACAGGGAAGTCCCCCCTCCACTTT.

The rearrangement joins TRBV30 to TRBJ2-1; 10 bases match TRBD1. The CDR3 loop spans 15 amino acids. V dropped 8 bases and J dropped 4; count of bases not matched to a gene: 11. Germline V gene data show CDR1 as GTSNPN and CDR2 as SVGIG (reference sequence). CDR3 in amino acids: CARTGGTGVYNEQFF. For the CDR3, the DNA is TGTGCCCGGACAGGGGGGACAGGGGTTTACAATGAGCAGTTCTTC.

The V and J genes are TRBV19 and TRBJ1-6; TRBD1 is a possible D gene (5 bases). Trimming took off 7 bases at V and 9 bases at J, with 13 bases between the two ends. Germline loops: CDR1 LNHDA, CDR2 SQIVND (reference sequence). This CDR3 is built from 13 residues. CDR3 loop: CASKGRVTSPLHF. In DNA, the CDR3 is TGTGCCAGTAAAGGCAGGGTGACTTCACCCCTCCACTTT.

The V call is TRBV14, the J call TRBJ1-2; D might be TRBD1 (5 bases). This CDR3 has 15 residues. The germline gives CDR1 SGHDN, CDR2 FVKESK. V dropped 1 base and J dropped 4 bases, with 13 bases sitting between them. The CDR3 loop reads CASSQGGHLSYGYTF. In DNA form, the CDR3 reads TGTGCCAGCAGCCAAGGGGGCCACCTTAGCTATGGCTACACCTTC.

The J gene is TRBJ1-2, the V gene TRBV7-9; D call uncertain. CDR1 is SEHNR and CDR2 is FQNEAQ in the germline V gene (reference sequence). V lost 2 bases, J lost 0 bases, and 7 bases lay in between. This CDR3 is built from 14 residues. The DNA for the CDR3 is TGTGCCAGCAGCTTACATGCGGCTAACTATGGCTACACCTTC. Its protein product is CASSLHAANYGYTF.

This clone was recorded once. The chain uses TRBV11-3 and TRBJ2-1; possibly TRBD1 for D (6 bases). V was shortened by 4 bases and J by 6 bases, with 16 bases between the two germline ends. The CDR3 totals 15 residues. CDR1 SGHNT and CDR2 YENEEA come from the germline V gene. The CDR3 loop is CASSSGDIAFNEQFF. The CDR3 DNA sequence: TGTGCCAGCAGCTCAGGGGATATCGCTTTCAATGAGCAGTTCTTC. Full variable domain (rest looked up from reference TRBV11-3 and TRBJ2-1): EAGVVQSPRYKIIEKKQPVAFWCNPISGHNTLYWYLQNLGQGPELLIRYENEEAVDDSQLPKDRFSAERLKGVDSTLKIQPAELGDSAVYLCASSSGDIAFNEQFFGPGTRLTVL.

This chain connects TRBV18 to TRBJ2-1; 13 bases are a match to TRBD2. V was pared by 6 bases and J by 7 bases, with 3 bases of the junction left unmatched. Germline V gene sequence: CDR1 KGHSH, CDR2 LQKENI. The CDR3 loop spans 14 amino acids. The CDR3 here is CASSRTSGGNEQFF. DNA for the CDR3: TGTGCCAGCTCGCGGACTAGCGGGGGAAATGAGCAGTTCTTC.

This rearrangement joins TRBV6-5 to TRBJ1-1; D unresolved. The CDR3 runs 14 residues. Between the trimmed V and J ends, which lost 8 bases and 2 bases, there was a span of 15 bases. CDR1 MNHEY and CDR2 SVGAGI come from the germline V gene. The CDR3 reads CASEAADLNTEAFF. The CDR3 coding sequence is TGTGCCAGCGAGGCAGCAGACCTTAACACTGAAGCTTTCTTT.

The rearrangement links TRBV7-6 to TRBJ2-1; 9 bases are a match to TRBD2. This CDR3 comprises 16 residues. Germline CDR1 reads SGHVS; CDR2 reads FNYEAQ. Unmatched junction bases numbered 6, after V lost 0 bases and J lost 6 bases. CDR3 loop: CASSLALAGKTNEQFF. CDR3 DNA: TGTGCCAGCAGCTTAGCGCTAGCGGGAAAAACCAATGAGCAGTTCTTC.

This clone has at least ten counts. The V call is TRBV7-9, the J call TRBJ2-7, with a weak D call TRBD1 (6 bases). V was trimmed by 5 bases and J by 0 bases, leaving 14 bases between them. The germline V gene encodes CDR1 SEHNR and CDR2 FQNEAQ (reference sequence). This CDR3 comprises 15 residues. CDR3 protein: CASSPWQGNSYEQYF. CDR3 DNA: TGTGCCAGCAGCCCGTGGCAGGGGAACTCCTACGAGCAGTACTTC.

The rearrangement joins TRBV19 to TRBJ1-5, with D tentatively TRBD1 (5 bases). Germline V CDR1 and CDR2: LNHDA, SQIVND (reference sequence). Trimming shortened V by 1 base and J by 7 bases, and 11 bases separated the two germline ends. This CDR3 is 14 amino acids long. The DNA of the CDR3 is TGTGCCAGTAGTATAGGGCAAACAGGCCAGCCCCAGCATTTT. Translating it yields CASSIGQTGQPQHF.

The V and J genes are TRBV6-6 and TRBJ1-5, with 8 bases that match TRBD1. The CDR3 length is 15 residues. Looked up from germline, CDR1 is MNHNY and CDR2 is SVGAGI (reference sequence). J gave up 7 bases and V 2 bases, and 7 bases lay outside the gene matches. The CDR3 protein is CASSYTAGGGQPQHF. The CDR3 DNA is TGTGCCAGCAGTTACACGGCAGGGGGCGGACAGCCCCAGCATTTT.

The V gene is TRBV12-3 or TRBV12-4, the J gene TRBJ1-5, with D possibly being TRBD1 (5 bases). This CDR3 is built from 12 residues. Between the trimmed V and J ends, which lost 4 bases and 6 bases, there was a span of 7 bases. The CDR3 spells CASSYRFQPQHF. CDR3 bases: TGTGCCAGCAGTTACAGGTTTCAGCCCCAGCATTTT.

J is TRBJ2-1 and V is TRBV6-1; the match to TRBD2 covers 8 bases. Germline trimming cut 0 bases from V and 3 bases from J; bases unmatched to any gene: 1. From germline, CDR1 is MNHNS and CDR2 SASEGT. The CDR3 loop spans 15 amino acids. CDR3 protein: CASSEARGGYNEQFF. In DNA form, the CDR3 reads TGTGCCAGCAGTGAAGCCCGGGGGGGCTACAATGAGCAGTTCTTC.

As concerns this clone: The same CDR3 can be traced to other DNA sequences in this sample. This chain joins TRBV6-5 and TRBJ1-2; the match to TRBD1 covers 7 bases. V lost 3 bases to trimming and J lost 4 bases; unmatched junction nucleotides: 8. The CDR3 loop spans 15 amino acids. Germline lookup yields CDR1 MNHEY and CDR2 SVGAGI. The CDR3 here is CASSYSTGASYGYTF. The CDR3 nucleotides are TGTGCCAGCAGTTATTCCACAGGGGCGAGCTATGGCTACACCTTC.

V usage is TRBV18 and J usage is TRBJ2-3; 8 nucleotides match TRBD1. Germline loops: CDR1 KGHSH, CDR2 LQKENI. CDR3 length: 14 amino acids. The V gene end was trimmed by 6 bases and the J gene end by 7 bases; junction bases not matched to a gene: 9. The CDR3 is CASSPIDRGNTQYF. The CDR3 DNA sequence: TGTGCCAGCTCCCCTATCGACAGGGGCAATACGCAGTATTTT.

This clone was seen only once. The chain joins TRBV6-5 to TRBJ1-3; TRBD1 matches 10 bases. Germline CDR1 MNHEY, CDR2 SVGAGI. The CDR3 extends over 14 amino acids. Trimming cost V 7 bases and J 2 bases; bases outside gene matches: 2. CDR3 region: CASNDRGPGNTIYF. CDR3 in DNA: TGTGCCAGCAACGACAGGGGGCCTGGAAACACCATATATTTT.

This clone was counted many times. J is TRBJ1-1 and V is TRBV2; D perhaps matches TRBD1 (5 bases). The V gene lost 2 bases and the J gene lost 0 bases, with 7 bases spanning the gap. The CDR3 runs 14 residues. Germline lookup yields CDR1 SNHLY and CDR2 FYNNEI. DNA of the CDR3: TGTGCCAGCAGTGAACAACAGGTGAACACTGAAGCTTTCTTT. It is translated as CASSEQQVNTEAFF.

The CDR3 is CASSQVGQGANSPLHF. The CDR3 DNA is TGTGCCAGCAGCCAAGTTGGACAGGGGGCCAATTCACCCCTCCACTTT. The chain links TRBV3-1 (or the pseudogene TRBV3-2) to TRBJ1-6; 11 bases are a match to TRBD1. Germline lookup yields CDR1 LGHDT and CDR2 YNNKEL (reference sequence). The CDR3 has 16 residues. V was clipped by 1 base and J by 7 bases; unmatched bases: 3.

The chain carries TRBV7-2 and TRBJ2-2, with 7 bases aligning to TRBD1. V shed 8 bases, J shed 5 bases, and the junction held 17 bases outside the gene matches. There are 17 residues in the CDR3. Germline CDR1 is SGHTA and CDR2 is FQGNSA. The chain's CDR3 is CASRLSTGELYTGELFF. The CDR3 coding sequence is TGTGCCAGCCGCCTTAGCACAGGGGAGCTTTATACCGGGGAGCTGTTTTTT.

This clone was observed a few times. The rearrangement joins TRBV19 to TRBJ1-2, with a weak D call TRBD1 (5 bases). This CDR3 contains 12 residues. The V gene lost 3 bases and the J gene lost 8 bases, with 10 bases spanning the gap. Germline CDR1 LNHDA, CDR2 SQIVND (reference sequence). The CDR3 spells CASSIGGDGYTF. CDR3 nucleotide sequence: TGTGCCAGTAGTATTGGCGGGGACGGCTACACCTTC.